A selection of T cell receptor beta chains follows, all from one sample in a study of early T cells in non-severe SARS-CoV-2 infection. TCRdb reprocessed the 5' RACE reads via MiXCR and lists one record per CDR3 protein. The sample has some 25,000 distinct CDR3 sequences; approximately 4.5% are singletons. Sequencing input: whole blood. Source of these receptors: an adult who was a healthcare worker with PCR-confirmed SARS-CoV-2 infection or an uninfected control (not recorded which). The CDR3 runs from the conserved cysteine through the conserved F or W. The D gene is left open where the match is weak. Rows give clone size only sometimes, using once, few, many, or a class for an expanded clone.

TRBJ2-2	many	TRBV7-7	NA	CASSARGTNTGELFF
TRBJ1-1	NA	TRBV5-1	NA	CASSSGILNTEAFF
TRBJ1-1	many	TRBV6-2/TRBV6-3	NA	CATCSDTAMNTEAFF
TRBJ2-5	many	TRBV19	NA	CASSISGGYQETQYF
TRBJ2-3	many	TRBV11-1	NA	CASSPRDTGRDTQYF
TRBJ2-5	few	TRBV12-3/TRBV12-4	TRBD2	CASSRGGTQYF
TRBJ2-1	few	TRBV20-1	TRBD2	CSATGTRFINEQFF
TRBJ2-5	many	TRBV6-2/TRBV6-3	NA	CASSYRLPQETQYF
TRBJ1-5	NA	TRBV3-2	NA	CASSLRRGNQPQHF
TRBJ2-5	many	TRBV5-6	NA	CASSPGITKTQYF
TRBJ2-5	many	TRBV20-1	TRBD2	CSARDPLAGGVQETQYF
TRBJ2-3	NA	TRBV7-8	NA	CASSPIFTDTQYF
TRBJ1-2	many	TRBV29-1	TRBD1	CSVHGQGGDYGYTF
TRBJ2-7	many	TRBV14	NA	CASSPRRDTSYEQYF
TRBJ1-1	many	TRBV15	NA	CATSRGLNTEAFF
TRBJ2-3	many	TRBV6-5	NA	CASSYMGRITDTQYF
TRBJ2-1	many	TRBV19	TRBD2	CASSLSIAGGFNEQFF
TRBJ1-5	medium-sized	TRBV11-2	NA	CASSLGSGEQPQHF
TRBJ1-1	few	TRBV7-2	NA	CASSLASRGTEAFF
TRBJ1-1	few	TRBV12-3/TRBV12-4	NA	CASSLGALGQNTEAFF
TRBJ1-2	few	TRBV10-2	TRBD1	CASSIQGVIGYTF
TRBJ2-3	few	TRBV20-1	TRBD2	CSARDSGGRNTQYF
TRBJ2-5	many	TRBV6-6	TRBD2	CASSVGLAGVIYF
TRBJ1-2	many	TRBV12-3/TRBV12-4	NA	CASSPTGVGYTF